Below, one T cell receptor beta chain is given with its context. Its target is unknown. The data derive from a study of immune cell composition in non-small cell lung cancer. Whole-study findings and limits: Tumour-associated clones >0.5% occurred in roughly 30% of adenocarcinomas, approximately 74% of squamous. Dominant in vivo tumour-associated clones were not shown to share tumour-reactive sequences. Top 10 clone scores and clonality were higher in squamous than adenocarcinoma.

The table came from immunoSEQ multiplex PCR; TCRdb's copy has only in-frame clones and leaves some out. The sample carries 11,000 to 15,000 clones, 81% recorded once. The CDR3 is 16 amino acids. The V gene end was trimmed by 0 bases and the J gene end by 4 bases; junction bases not matched to a gene: 4. Germline V gene lookup returns CDR1 SGHDT and CDR2 YYEEEE. The TCR sequence derives from a human donor with non-small cell lung cancer. Sample: lung tumor tissue. This chain links TRBV5-6 with TRBJ2-3; 11 bases line up with TRBD2. The CDR3 bases are TGTGCCAGCAGCTTGGGCCTAGCGGGAGGTGCAGATACGCAGTATTTT. Encoded protein: CASSLGLAGGADTQYF.